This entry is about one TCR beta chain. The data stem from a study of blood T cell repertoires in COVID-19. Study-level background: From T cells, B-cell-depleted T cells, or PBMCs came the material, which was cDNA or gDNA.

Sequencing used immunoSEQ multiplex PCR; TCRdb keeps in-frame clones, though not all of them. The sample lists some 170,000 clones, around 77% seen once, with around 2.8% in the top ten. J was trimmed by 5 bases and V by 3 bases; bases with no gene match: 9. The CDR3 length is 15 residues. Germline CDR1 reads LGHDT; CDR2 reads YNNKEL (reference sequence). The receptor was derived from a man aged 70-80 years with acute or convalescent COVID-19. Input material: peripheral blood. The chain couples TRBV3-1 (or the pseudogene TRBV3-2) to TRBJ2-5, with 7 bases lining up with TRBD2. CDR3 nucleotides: TGTGCCAGCAGCCAGCTTCGGGGGGATGGGGAGACCCAGTACTTC. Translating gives CASSQLRGDGETQYF.